Sequencing of this T cell receptor (beta chain) was carried out in a study of OX40 agonist ivuxolimab in advanced cancers. The method was immunoSEQ multiplex PCR; TCRdb's version includes in-frame clones alone and lacks a portion of them. This table holds around 70,000 clones, 85% to 90% found once. Samples were taken at baseline and on day 1 of cycles 4 and 7. The germline gives CDR1 MNHEY, CDR2 SMNVEV (reference sequence). The CDR3 spans 15 residues. Between the trimmed V and J ends, which lost 6 bases and 2 bases, there was a span of 14 bases. The input for sequencing was CD4+ or CD8+ T cells sorted from blood, taken in a trial of the OX40 agonist ivuxolimab. This sequence joins TRBV27 and TRBJ2-1; D may be TRBD2 (6 bases). This TCR derives from an adult with an advanced solid tumor such as melanoma, head and neck, liver or kidney cancer. The CDR3 bases are TGTGCCAGCAGCCGTGCGGGGAGGCCCTACAATGAGCAGTTCTTC. Its protein product is CASSRAGRPYNEQFF.